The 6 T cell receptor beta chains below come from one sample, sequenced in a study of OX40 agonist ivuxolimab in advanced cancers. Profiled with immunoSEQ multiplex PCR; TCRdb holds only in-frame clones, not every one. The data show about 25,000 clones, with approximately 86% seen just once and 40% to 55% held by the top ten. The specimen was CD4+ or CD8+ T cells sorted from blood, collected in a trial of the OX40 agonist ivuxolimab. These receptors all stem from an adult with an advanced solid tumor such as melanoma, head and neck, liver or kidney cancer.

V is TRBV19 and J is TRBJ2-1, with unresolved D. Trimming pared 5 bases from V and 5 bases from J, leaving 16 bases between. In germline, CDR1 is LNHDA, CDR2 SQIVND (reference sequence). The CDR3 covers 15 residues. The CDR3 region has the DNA TGTGCCAGTAGTCAATACGTCCTTAGTGACAATGAGCAGTTCTTC. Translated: CASSQYVLSDNEQFF.

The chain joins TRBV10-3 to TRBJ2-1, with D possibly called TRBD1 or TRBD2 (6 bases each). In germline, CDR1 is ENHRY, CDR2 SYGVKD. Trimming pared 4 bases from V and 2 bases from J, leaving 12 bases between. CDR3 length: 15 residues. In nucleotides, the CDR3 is TGTGCCATCAGTGCTGAAGGGGGGCCCTACAATGAGCAGTTCTTC. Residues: CAISAEGGPYNEQFF.

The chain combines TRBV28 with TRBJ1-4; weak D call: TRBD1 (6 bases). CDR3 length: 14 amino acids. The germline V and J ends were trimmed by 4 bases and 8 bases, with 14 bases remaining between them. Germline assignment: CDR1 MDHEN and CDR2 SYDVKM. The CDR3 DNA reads TGTGCCAGCAGTTCAAGAGAACAGGGCGAAAAACTGTTTTTT. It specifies CASSSREQGEKLFF.

CDR3 nucleotides: TGTGCCAGCAGTTTTGTCGGAGGTGATACGCAGTATTTT. It codes for CASSFVGGDTQYF. The rearrangement links TRBV28 to TRBJ2-3; TRBD2 is a possible D gene (5 bases). V lost 3 bases to trimming and J lost 6 bases, with 10 bases between them. The CDR3 loop spans 13 amino acids. In germline, CDR1 is MDHEN, CDR2 SYDVKM.

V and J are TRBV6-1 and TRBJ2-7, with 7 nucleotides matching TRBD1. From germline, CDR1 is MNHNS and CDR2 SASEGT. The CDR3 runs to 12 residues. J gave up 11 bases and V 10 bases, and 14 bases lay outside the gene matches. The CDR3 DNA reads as TGTGCCACCTCGGGACAGAGCCTACCGGAGTACTTC. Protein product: CATSGQSLPEYF.

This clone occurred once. Written as DNA, the CDR3 is TGCGCCAGCAGCCTCGAGGGCCCCTATGGCTACACCTTC. It yields the protein CASSLEGPYGYTF. V and J are TRBV4-1 and TRBJ1-2; D not certain. Deletions cut 4 bases from V and 4 bases from J, with 10 bases between. Germline V gene lookup returns CDR1 MGHRA and CDR2 YSYEKL. The CDR3 loop spans 13 amino acids.